Each of the 32 T cell receptor beta chains below was sequenced from the same sample in a study of TIL therapy for anti-PD-1-resistant metastatic lung cancer. Time point specified: pre-treatment sample, taken before nivolumab and TIL therapy. Most excised metastases sampled were pleural nodules or supraclavicular lymph nodes. The libraries were made with immunoSEQ v3. TCRdb keeps only in-frame clones here, not all; method: immunoSEQ multiplex PCR. The table records roughly 50,000 clones, 71% of them present only once. The source material was tumor tissue, sampled at baseline. The receptor source for this set is a person aged 25-79 years with non-small cell lung cancer.

The sample holds many counts of this clone. The CDR3 region is CASSLYVAGSDEQFF. Here the CDR3 DNA reads TGCGCCAGCAGCTTGTATGTGGCCGGGAGCGATGAGCAGTTCTTC. The chain combines TRBV5-1 with TRBJ2-1; D is possibly TRBD2 (6 bases). Trimming cost V 1 base and J 8 bases, with 16 bases left between them. This CDR3 is 15 amino acids long. The germline V gene encodes CDR1 SGHRS and CDR2 YFSETQ.

Here the CDR3 reads CASSALLLVTNEKLFF. In nucleotides, the CDR3 is TGTGCCAGCAGTGCACTCCTTCTCGTAACTAATGAAAAACTGTTTTTT. V is TRBV11-2 and J is TRBJ1-4; D unclear. CDR3 length equals 16 residues. CDR1 is SGHAT, CDR2 FQNNGV, per germline. V was cut by 6 bases and J by 1 base, with 15 bases left in between.

This chain connects TRBV29-1 to TRBJ2-2; D gene ambiguous. Germline V gene data show CDR1 as SQVTM and CDR2 as ANQGSEA. V lost 5 bases and J 0 bases, leaving 10 bases between the germline ends. This CDR3 has 14 amino acids. CDR3 amino acids: CSVFGYANTGELFF. CDR3 sequence (DNA): TGCAGCGTTTTCGGATACGCGAACACCGGGGAGCTGTTTTTT.

V usage is TRBV11-2 and J usage is TRBJ2-5; D perhaps matches TRBD1 (8 bases). The CDR3 loop spans 15 amino acids. CDR1 and CDR2 (germline): SGHAT, FQNNGV. Trimming took off 5 bases at V and 4 bases at J, with 17 bases between the two ends. CDR3 in amino acids: CASSQTGGGRETQYF. Here the CDR3 DNA reads TGTGCCAGCAGCCAAACAGGGGGGGGCCGAGAGACCCAGTACTTC.

This clone has a handful of counts. The chain carries TRBV19 and TRBJ2-2; D gene unclear. Trimming left V 3 bases short and J 1 base short, with 6 bases between. Germline CDR1 is LNHDA and CDR2 is SQIVND (reference sequence). This CDR3 is built from 14 residues. CDR3 protein: CASSIVLNTGELFF. CDR3 bases: TGTGCCAGTAGTATCGTACTGAACACCGGGGAGCTGTTTTTT.

The V gene is TRBV5-1, the J gene TRBJ2-1; D gene uncertain. Germline loops: CDR1 SGHRS, CDR2 YFSETQ. V was trimmed by 4 bases and J by 0 bases, leaving 14 bases between them. This CDR3 has 16 amino acids. The CDR3 spells CASSRLHQSSYNEQFF. CDR3 coding DNA: TGCGCCAGCAGCCGATTACATCAGAGCTCCTACAATGAGCAGTTCTTC.

The genes are TRBV18 and TRBJ2-1; 9 bases line up with TRBD2. The CDR3 covers 13 residues. V was clipped by 3 bases and J by 12 bases; unmatched bases: 6. Germline lookup yields CDR1 KGHSH and CDR2 LQKENI. The CDR3 DNA reads TGTGCCAGCTCACCGCGGGGGGGGCGCGGGCAGTTCTTC. Protein product: CASSPRGGRGQFF.

This clone turned up a few times. The chain couples TRBV29-1 to TRBJ1-1; D unresolved. The V end lost 5 bases, the J end lost 2 bases, and 9 bases lay between the germline ends. Per the germline V gene, CDR1 is SQVTM and CDR2 is ANQGSEA. The length of the CDR3 is 12 residues. The CDR3 coding sequence is TGCAGCGTTTTGGGCGGAAACACTGAAGCTTTCTTT. Protein: CSVLGGNTEAFF.

The chain carries TRBV6-1 and TRBJ1-5, with D uncertain. Trimming shortened V by 4 bases and J by 7 bases, and 14 bases separated the two germline ends. Per germline, CDR1 MNHNS and CDR2 SASEGT. The CDR3 loop spans 14 amino acids. The CDR3 loop reads CASSAVSVGQPQHF. CDR3 DNA sequence: TGTGCCAGCAGTGCAGTATCGGTAGGACAGCCCCAGCATTTT.

The V and J genes are TRBV18 and TRBJ1-2, with D possibly matching TRBD1 (6 bases). Trimming removed 3 bases from V and 4 bases from J, with 9 bases in between. The CDR3 is 13 residues long. CDR1 and CDR2 (germline): KGHSH, LQKENI. The CDR3 DNA reads as TGTGCCAGCTCACCGGACAGTTTCTATGGCTACACCTTC. Its translation is CASSPDSFYGYTF.

This clone came up a few times. The rearrangement links TRBV6-1 to TRBJ1-2; possibly TRBD1 for D (6 bases). The germline V gene encodes CDR1 MNHNS and CDR2 SASEGT. V dropped 5 bases and J dropped 4 bases, with 14 bases sitting between them. The CDR3 is made up of 14 amino acids. CDR3 sequence (DNA): TGTGCCAGCAGTCATAGGGCAGGGGCCTATGGCTACACCTTC. Translated: CASSHRAGAYGYTF.

This clone turned up a few times. The V gene is TRBV5-1, the J gene TRBJ1-4; 7 bases line up with TRBD1. The CDR3 sequence is 14 residues long. Germline values: CDR1 SGHRS, CDR2 YFSETQ. J was trimmed by 8 bases and V by 0 bases; bases with no gene match: 4. The DNA of the CDR3 is TGCGCCAGCAGCTTGGAAGGGACAGCCGAAAAACTGTTTTTT. Its protein is CASSLEGTAEKLFF.

The V and J genes are TRBV4-2 and TRBJ2-7, with a weak D call TRBD2 (6 bases). The CDR3 has 15 amino acids. Trimming left V 0 bases short and J 3 bases short, with 12 bases between. Germline values: CDR1 LGHNA, CDR2 YNFKEQ. Written as DNA, the CDR3 is TGTGCCAGCAGCCAAGAGGAGGGAGAGTTCTACGAGCAGTACTTC. Translation: CASSQEEGEFYEQYF.

This sequence joins TRBV7-9 and TRBJ1-2; 8 bases fit TRBD1. CDR3 size: 17 residues. Germline CDR1 reads SEHNR; CDR2 reads FQNEAQ (reference sequence). Trimming took 4 bases from V and 2 from J; bases not matched to a gene: 12. CDR3 nucleotides: TGTGCCAGCAGCTCTGTGGCGCATGGGGACAGGAACTATGGCTACACCTTC. Protein: CASSSVAHGDRNYGYTF.

The CDR3 region has the DNA TGTGCCAGCAGTCAAAAACTAGCGGGAGCAGAGACCCAGTACTTC. This codes for CASSQKLAGAETQYF. The chain recombines TRBV5-4 with TRBJ2-5, with TRBD2 matching over 11 bases. This CDR3 contains 15 residues. The J segment lost 4 bases and the V segment lost 5 bases, leaving 7 bases of the junction unmatched. The germline V gene encodes CDR1 SGHNT and CDR2 YYREEE (reference sequence).

The chain is built from TRBV6-5 and TRBJ2-7; 8 positions match TRBD2. This CDR3 has 14 residues. Germline V gene lookup returns CDR1 MNHEY and CDR2 SVGAGI. Germline trimming cut 5 bases from V and 0 bases from J; bases unmatched to any gene: 3. The CDR3 protein is CASSTSGFSYEQYF. The CDR3 DNA follows: TGTGCCAGCAGTACTAGCGGTTTCTCCTACGAGCAGTACTTC.

The sample holds a few counts of this clone. V usage is TRBV27 and J usage is TRBJ1-5; 7 bases are shared with TRBD1. The CDR3 is 15 residues long. Germline V lookup: CDR1 MNHEY, CDR2 SMNVEV (reference sequence). V trimming: 8 bases; J trimming: 0 bases; junction bases outside the gene matches: 7. The CDR3 spells CASRKGALSNQPQHF. In DNA form, the CDR3 reads TGTGCCAGCCGAAAGGGGGCTCTTAGCAATCAGCCCCAGCATTTT.

This chain links TRBV18 with TRBJ2-7; the D is unclear. The germline V gene has CDR1 KGHSH and CDR2 LQKENI. The V and J ends lost 6 bases and 0 bases respectively, with 6 bases between them. This CDR3 has 12 amino acids. CDR3 protein: CASSLFSYEQYF. The CDR3 DNA reads TGTGCCAGCTCCCTCTTCTCCTACGAGCAGTACTTC.

V is TRBV5-8 and J is TRBJ2-3; D unclear. The CDR3 consists of 13 residues. The V end lost 3 bases, the J end lost 1 base, and 6 bases lay between the germline ends. CDR1 SGHTS and CDR2 YDEGEE come from the germline V gene. CDR3 loop: CASSSLGTDTQYF. CDR3 DNA: TGTGCCAGCAGCTCCCTCGGCACAGATACGCAGTATTTT.

The rearrangement uses TRBV6-6 and TRBJ2-6; D remains unclear. CDR1 and CDR2 (germline): MNHNY, SVGAGI (reference sequence). Trimming took 0 bases from V and 0 from J, leaving 6 bases between them. This CDR3 is 16 amino acids long. This CDR3 is CASSYSTASGANVLTF. The CDR3 coding sequence is TGTGCCAGCAGTTACTCGACCGCCTCTGGGGCCAACGTCCTGACTTTC.

The genes are TRBV7-9 and TRBJ2-7; perhaps TRBD2 as D (5 bases). The germline V and J ends were trimmed by 11 bases and 0 bases, with 11 bases remaining between them. Germline V gives CDR1 SEHNR, CDR2 FQNEAQ (reference sequence). The CDR3 is made up of 12 amino acids. The CDR3 region is CAHGEGSYEQYF. CDR3 DNA sequence: TGTGCCCACGGTGAGGGCTCCTACGAGCAGTACTTC.

This clone was observed a single time. The V and J genes are TRBV28 and TRBJ2-5; D remains unclear. V was clipped by 2 bases and J by 4 bases, with 11 bases between them. Germline V gives CDR1 MDHEN, CDR2 SYDVKM. The CDR3 has 14 residues. CDR3 bases: TGTGCCAGCAGTTTACCGGTAGTGGGAGAGACCCAGTACTTC. This translates into CASSLPVVGETQYF.

In this sample, this clone turned up a few times. The chain is built from TRBV28 and TRBJ1-1; 7 bases agree with TRBD1. The germline CDR1 and CDR2 sequences are MDHEN and SYDVKM. Germline trimming cut 5 bases from V and 0 bases from J; bases unmatched to any gene: 3. The CDR3 has 14 residues. CDR3 coding DNA: TGTGCCAGCAGTCAGACAGGGATGAACACTGAAGCTTTCTTT. Its protein is CASSQTGMNTEAFF.

CDR3 in DNA: TGTGCCTGGAGTGTACAGGGGACCTACGAGCAGTACTTC. Its protein is CAWSVQGTYEQYF. This chain uses TRBV30 with TRBJ2-7, with 7 bases aligning to TRBD1. Trimming cost V 0 bases and J 2 bases; bases outside gene matches: 1. CDR1 is GTSNPN and CDR2 is SVGIG in the germline V gene (reference sequence). This CDR3 region has 13 residues.

V is TRBV28 and J is TRBJ2-7; possibly TRBD1 or TRBD2 for D (6 bases each). This CDR3 is built from 15 residues. Between the trimmed V and J ends, which lost 3 bases and 6 bases, there was a span of 18 bases. Germline assignment: CDR1 MDHEN and CDR2 SYDVKM. This CDR3 is CASSFLGGRSSEQYF. In nucleotides, the CDR3 is TGTGCCAGCAGTTTTTTGGGGGGCCGCTCTAGCGAGCAGTACTTC.

This chain joins TRBV6-5 and TRBJ1-2; 8 nucleotides line up with TRBD1. CDR3 length: 14 residues. The germline CDR1 and CDR2 sequences are MNHEY and SVGAGI. V shed 5 bases, J shed 6 bases, and the junction held 8 bases outside the gene matches. CDR3 protein: CASSHGQGFDGYTF. The CDR3 DNA follows: TGTGCCAGCAGTCACGGACAGGGCTTTGATGGCTACACCTTC.

The chain joins TRBV19 to TRBJ1-1; perhaps TRBD1 as D (5 bases). Germline V lookup: CDR1 LNHDA, CDR2 SQIVND (reference sequence). This CDR3 is built from 14 residues. V lost 3 bases and J lost 3, with 11 bases in between. The CDR3 sequence is CASSMRGEDTEAFF. In nucleotides, the CDR3 is TGTGCCAGTAGTATGAGGGGAGAGGACACTGAAGCTTTCTTT.

In its sample, this clone was seen once. The chain joins TRBV7-2 to TRBJ2-2; D not certain. The CDR3 covers 13 residues. Per germline, CDR1 SGHTA and CDR2 FQGNSA. The V end lost 3 bases, the J end lost 7 bases, and 9 bases lay between the germline ends. CDR3 nucleotide sequence: TGTGCCAGCAGCTTTCAGGTCATCGGGGAGCTGTTTTTT. It is translated as CASSFQVIGELFF.

The chain is built from TRBV7-3 and TRBJ2-5; TRBD1 matches 7 bases. The germline V gene has CDR1 SGHTA and CDR2 FQGTGA. With 8 bases clipped from V and 5 bases from J, the junction kept 17 bases outside the gene matches. This CDR3 has 16 residues. The CDR3 loop reads CASSSEGGTGLETQYF. DNA for the CDR3: TGTGCCAGCTCCTCCGAAGGGGGCACAGGGTTGGAGACCCAGTACTTC.

The V call is TRBV6-5, the J call TRBJ1-2, with 10 bases aligning to TRBD1. J lost 8 bases, V lost 5 bases, and 11 bases had no gene match. CDR1 is MNHEY, CDR2 SVGAGI, per germline. This CDR3 is 15 amino acids long. CDR3 bases: TGTGCCAGCAGTAACCCCGGGACAGGGGTTAGGGGCTACACCTTC. Translating it yields CASSNPGTGVRGYTF.

This clone has a handful of counts. J is TRBJ1-5 and V is TRBV2; no firm D call. The V gene's germline CDR1 is SNHLY and CDR2 FYNNEI. Trimming took 8 bases from V and 1 from J, leaving 6 bases between them. The CDR3 totals 12 residues. Here the CDR3 DNA reads TGTGCCAGCGCGGACAGCAATCAGCCCCAGCATTTT. Amino acids: CASADSNQPQHF.

This sequence joins TRBV10-3 and TRBJ2-5, with 9 bases fitting TRBD2. The CDR3 is 20 residues long. CDR1 is ENHRY and CDR2 is SYGVKD in the germline V gene. J was trimmed by 3 bases and V by 0 bases; bases with no gene match: 17. CDR3 protein: CAISESGGGLRASGKETQYF. CDR3 DNA: TGTGCCATCAGTGAGTCGGGAGGGGGATTGCGAGCTAGCGGGAAAGAGACCCAGTACTTC.